A single sample is the source of the 28 T cell receptor beta chains below, sequenced in a study of CXCR3-negative and CXCR3-positive naive CD8 T cells. UMI-labeled 5' RACE TRB cDNA libraries were prepared from the cells. No DNA is given; TCRdb re-called the 5' RACE reads and lists each CDR3 protein once. Recorded for this sample: 20,000 to 25,000 distinct CDR3 sequences. Sequencing was carried out using memory CD8+ T cells from blood. The receptors stem from a human donor in good health. Some clones in this sample may be carry-over from other donors' samples.

J is TRBJ1-1 and V is TRBV6-4; TCRdb indicates TRBD1, and absent DNA this call remains unverified. The CDR3 runs to 14 residues. CDR1 is MRHNA, CDR2 SNTAGT, per germline. CDR3 in amino acids: CASSDSEGGTEAFF.

The chain is built from TRBV5-1 and TRBJ2-1. This CDR3 contains 12 residues. CDR1 SGHRS and CDR2 YFSETQ come from the germline V gene. The CDR3 here is CASSFGVSEQFF.

The chain is built from TRBV20-1 and TRBJ1-1; TCRdb picks TRBD1, but there is no DNA to check that call. In germline, CDR1 is DFQATT, CDR2 SNEGSKA (reference sequence). The CDR3 is 13 residues long. The CDR3: CSARDSGVTEAFF.

The CDR3 protein is CASSVEAGNTEAFF. The rearrangement links TRBV9 to TRBJ1-1. Germline lookup yields CDR1 SGDLS and CDR2 YYNGEE. The CDR3 runs to 14 residues.

The chain links TRBV5-1 to TRBJ1-5. Germline V gene sequence: CDR1 SGHRS, CDR2 YFSETQ. This CDR3 spans 15 amino acids. The CDR3 region is CASSLVAGPNQPQHF.

This sequence joins TRBV29-1 and TRBJ2-1; TCRdb selects TRBD1, and the lack of DNA leaves this call unchecked. CDR1 is SQVTM and CDR2 is ANQGSEA in the germline V gene. The CDR3 totals 15 residues. The CDR3 sequence is CSVDPRQGYYNEQFF.

The CDR3: CASSLFPPRGGFNEQFF. J is TRBJ2-1 and V is TRBV7-2; as DNA is missing, the TRBD2 call by TCRdb cannot be tested. Germline V lookup: CDR1 SGHTA, CDR2 FQGNSA. The CDR3 is made up of 17 amino acids.

This rearrangement joins TRBV11-2 to TRBJ2-5; the D call of TRBD1 rests on TCRdb alone, since no DNA is present to check it. The CDR3 runs to 15 residues. The germline gives CDR1 SGHAT, CDR2 FQNNGV. The CDR3 is CASSSGTGPQETQYF.

The CDR3: CSVGRGHDQSSYNEQFF. The V call is TRBV29-1, the J call TRBJ2-1; the D call of TRBD1 rests on TCRdb alone, since no DNA is present to check it. Germline V gene lookup returns CDR1 SQVTM and CDR2 ANQGSEA. This CDR3 contains 17 residues.

This chain joins TRBV18 and TRBJ2-2; TCRdb outputs TRBD1, but without DNA this stays unchecked. Germline lookup yields CDR1 KGHSH and CDR2 LQKENI. There are 14 residues in the CDR3. The CDR3: CASSGDRNTGELFF.

V and J are TRBV29-1 and TRBJ2-1; with no DNA, the TCRdb D assignment of TRBD1 cannot be verified. Germline lookup yields CDR1 SQVTM and CDR2 ANQGSEA. The CDR3 is 15 amino acids. The CDR3: CSVEEEGVPYNEQFF.

The V gene is TRBV11-2, the J gene TRBJ2-7; TCRdb picks TRBD2, but there is no DNA to check that call. Germline assignment: CDR1 SGHAT and CDR2 FQNNGV. The CDR3 is 15 residues long. CDR3 region: CASSSMPGGTYEQYF.

V is TRBV27 and J is TRBJ1-4. From germline, CDR1 is MNHEY and CDR2 SMNVEV (reference sequence). The CDR3 loop spans 16 amino acids. The CDR3 region is CASSLSQGRTNEKLFF.

This chain's CDR3 is CASSLLAGYTGELFF. V usage is TRBV7-9 and J usage is TRBJ2-2; TCRdb selects TRBD2, and the lack of DNA leaves this call unchecked. Looked up from germline, CDR1 is SEHNR and CDR2 is FQNEAQ (reference sequence). The CDR3 runs to 15 residues.

CDR3 residues: CASSVDASNEQFF. The chain combines TRBV7-2 with TRBJ2-1. The CDR3 sequence is 13 residues long. From germline, CDR1 is SGHTA and CDR2 FQGNSA.

The rearrangement joins TRBV7-2 to TRBJ2-7; TCRdb reports TRBD2, a call that lacks DNA to check it against. Germline V gene sequence: CDR1 SGHTA, CDR2 FQGNSA. The CDR3 contains 13 residues. CDR3 protein: CASSTRAGYEQYF.

The chain has TRBV19 and TRBJ1-4; TCRdb reports TRBD1, a call that lacks DNA to check it against. The CDR3 loop spans 17 amino acids. Germline CDR1 and CDR2: LNHDA and SQIVND (reference sequence). The CDR3 is CASSPTGTGATNEKLFF.

The CDR3 protein is CSARVGQQQETQYF. This chain uses TRBV20-1 with TRBJ2-5; TCRdb picks TRBD1, but there is no DNA to check that call. The CDR3 length is 14 residues. Germline values: CDR1 DFQATT, CDR2 SNEGSKA (reference sequence).

The chain combines TRBV6-4 with TRBJ2-2; TCRdb selects TRBD1, and the lack of DNA leaves this call unchecked. CDR1 is MRHNA, CDR2 SNTAGT, per germline. This CDR3 is 14 amino acids long. The CDR3 spells CASSDSGATGELFF.

The CDR3 here is CAISEWRGDSNDQFF. This chain uses TRBV10-3 with TRBJ2-1; TCRdb outputs TRBD1, but without DNA this stays unchecked. The CDR3 contains 15 residues. Germline lookup yields CDR1 ENHRY and CDR2 SYGVKD.

The chain uses TRBV13 and TRBJ2-5. Germline V lookup: CDR1 PRHDT, CDR2 FYEKMQ (reference sequence). The CDR3 consists of 16 residues. CDR3 in amino acids: CASSQRSGARWETQYF.

This rearrangement joins TRBV5-5 to TRBJ2-7. In germline, CDR1 is SGHKS, CDR2 YYEKEE (reference sequence). The CDR3 sequence is 15 residues long. The CDR3 spells CASSLPSAVTYEQYF.

The V and J genes are TRBV15 and TRBJ2-5; the TRBD1 assignment by TCRdb is unverifiable without DNA. Germline V lookup: CDR1 LNHNV, CDR2 YYDKDF (reference sequence). The CDR3 spans 13 residues. CDR3: CATYGGGGETQYF.

This rearrangement joins TRBV29-1 to TRBJ2-7; as DNA is missing, the TRBD1 call by TCRdb cannot be tested. The CDR3 contains 14 residues. Germline V gives CDR1 SQVTM, CDR2 ANQGSEA. The CDR3 region is CSVEGQGANYEQYF.

This chain joins TRBV7-2 and TRBJ2-2; the TCRdb D gene call, TRBD2, has no DNA to confirm it. CDR3 size: 17 residues. Germline CDR1 and CDR2: SGHTA and FQGNSA. The CDR3 protein is CASSRTALAAGTGELFF. Full variable domain (remainder filled in from reference TRBV7-2 and TRBJ2-2): GAGVSQSPSNKVTEKGKDVELRCDPISGHTALYWYRQSLGQGLEFLIYFQGNSAPDKSGLPSDRFSAERTGGSVSTLTIQRTQQEDSAVYLCASSRTALAAGTGELFFGEGSRLTVL.

This clonotype is called medium-sized based on its frequency. The V call is TRBV29-1, the J call TRBJ2-2; checking the TCRdb D call of TRBD2 is not possible without DNA. CDR1 and CDR2 (germline): SQVTM, ANQGSEA. CDR3 length equals 14 residues. CDR3 protein: CSVNLGLAAGELFF.

The chain uses TRBV7-6 and TRBJ2-3; TCRdb outputs TRBD1, but without DNA this stays unchecked. CDR1 and CDR2 from the germline V gene are SGHVS and FNYEAQ. The CDR3 runs 15 residues. The CDR3 reads CASSLTQGLGDTQYF.

Its frequency marks this clonotype as medium-sized. This chain links TRBV29-1 with TRBJ1-2; absent DNA, TCRdb's TRBD1 call cannot be checked. The CDR3 extends over 13 amino acids. CDR1 is SQVTM, CDR2 ANQGSEA, per germline. Here the CDR3 reads CSVGPEGFYGYTF.